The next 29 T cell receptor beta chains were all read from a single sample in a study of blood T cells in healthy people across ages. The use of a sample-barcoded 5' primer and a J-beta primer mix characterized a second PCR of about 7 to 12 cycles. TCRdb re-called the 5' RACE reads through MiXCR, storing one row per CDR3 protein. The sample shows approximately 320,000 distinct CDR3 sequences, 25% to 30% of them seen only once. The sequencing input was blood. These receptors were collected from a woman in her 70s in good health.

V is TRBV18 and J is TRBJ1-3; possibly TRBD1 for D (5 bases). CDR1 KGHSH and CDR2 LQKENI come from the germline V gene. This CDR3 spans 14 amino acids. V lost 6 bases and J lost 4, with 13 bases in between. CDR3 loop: CASSAPGVGNTIYF. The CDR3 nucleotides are TGTGCCAGCTCCGCGCCGGGGGTCGGAAACACCATATATTTT.

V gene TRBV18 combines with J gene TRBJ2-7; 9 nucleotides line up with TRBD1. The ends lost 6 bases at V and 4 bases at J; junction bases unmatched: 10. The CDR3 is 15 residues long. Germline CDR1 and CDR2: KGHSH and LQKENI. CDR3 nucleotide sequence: TGTGCCAGCTCCCCTACCGGGACAGGGATTTACGAGCAGTACTTC. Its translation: CASSPTGTGIYEQYF. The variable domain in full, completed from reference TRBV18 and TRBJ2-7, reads NAGVMQNPRHLVRRRGQEARLRCSPMKGHSHVYWYRQLPEEGLKFMVYLQKENIIDESGMPKERFSAEFPKEGPSILRIQQVVRGDSAAYFCASSPTGTGIYEQYFGPGTRLTVT.

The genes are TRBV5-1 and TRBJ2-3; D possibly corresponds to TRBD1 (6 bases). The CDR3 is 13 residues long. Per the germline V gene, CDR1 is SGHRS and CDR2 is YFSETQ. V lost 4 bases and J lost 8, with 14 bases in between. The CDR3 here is CASSPMDSSTQYF. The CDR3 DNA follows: TGCGCCAGCAGCCCGATGGACAGTTCTACGCAGTATTTT. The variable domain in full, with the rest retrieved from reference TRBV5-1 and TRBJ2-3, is KAGVTQTPRYLIKTRGQQVTLSCSPISGHRSVSWYQQTPGQGLQFLFEYFSETQRNKGNFPGRFSGRQFSNSRSEMNVSTLELGDSALYLCASSPMDSSTQYFGPGTRLTVL.

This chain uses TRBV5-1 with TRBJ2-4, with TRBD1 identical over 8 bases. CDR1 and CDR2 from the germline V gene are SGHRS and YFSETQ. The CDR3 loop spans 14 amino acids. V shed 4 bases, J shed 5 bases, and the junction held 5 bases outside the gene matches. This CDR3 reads CASSKTGGENIQYF. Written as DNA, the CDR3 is TGCGCCAGCAGCAAAACAGGGGGAGAAAACATTCAGTACTTC.

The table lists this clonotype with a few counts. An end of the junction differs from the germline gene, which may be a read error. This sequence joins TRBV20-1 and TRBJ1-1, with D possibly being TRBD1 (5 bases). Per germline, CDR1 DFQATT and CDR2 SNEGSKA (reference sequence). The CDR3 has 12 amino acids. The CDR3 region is CRIQGWNTEAFF. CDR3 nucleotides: TGCAGGATCCAGGGTTGGAACACTGAAGCCTTCTTT.

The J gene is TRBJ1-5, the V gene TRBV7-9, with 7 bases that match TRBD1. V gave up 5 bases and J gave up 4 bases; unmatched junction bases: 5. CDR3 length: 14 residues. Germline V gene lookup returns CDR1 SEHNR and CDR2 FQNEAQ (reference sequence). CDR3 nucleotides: TGTGCCAGCAGCGACTGGGACAGTAATCAGCCCCAGCATTTT. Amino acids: CASSDWDSNQPQHF.

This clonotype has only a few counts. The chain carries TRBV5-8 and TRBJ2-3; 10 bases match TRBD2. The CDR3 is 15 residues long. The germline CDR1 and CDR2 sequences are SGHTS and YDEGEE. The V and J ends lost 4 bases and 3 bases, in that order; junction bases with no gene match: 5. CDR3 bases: TGTGCCAGCAGCGCGGGACTAGCGATTACAGATACGCAGTATTTT. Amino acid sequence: CASSAGLAITDTQYF. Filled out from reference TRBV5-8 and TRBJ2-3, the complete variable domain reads EAGVTQSPTHLIKTRGQQATLRCSPISGHTSVYWYQQALGLGLQFLLWYDEGEERNRGNFPPRFSGRQFPNYSSELNVNALELEDSALYLCASSAGLAITDTQYFGPGTRLTVL.

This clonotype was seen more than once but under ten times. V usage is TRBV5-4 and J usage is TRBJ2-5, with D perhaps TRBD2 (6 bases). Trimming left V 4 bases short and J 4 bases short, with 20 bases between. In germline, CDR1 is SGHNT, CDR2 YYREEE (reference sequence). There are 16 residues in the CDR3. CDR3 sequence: CASSRPDGGRLETQYF. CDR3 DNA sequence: TGTGCCAGCAGCCGACCGGACGGGGGAAGGCTAGAGACCCAGTACTTC.

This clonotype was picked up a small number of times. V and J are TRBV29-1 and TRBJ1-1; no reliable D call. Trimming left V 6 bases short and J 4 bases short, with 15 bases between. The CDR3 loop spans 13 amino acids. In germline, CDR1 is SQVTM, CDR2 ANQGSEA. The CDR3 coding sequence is TGCAGCGTCGGCGGCATCTACCTCACTGAAGCTTTCTTT. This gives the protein CSVGGIYLTEAFF.

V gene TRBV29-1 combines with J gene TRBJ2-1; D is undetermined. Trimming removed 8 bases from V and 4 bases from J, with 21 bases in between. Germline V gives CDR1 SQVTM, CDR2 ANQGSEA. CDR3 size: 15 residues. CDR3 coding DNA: TGCAGCTACATGCTGGGCCCGATCACATACAATGAGCAGTTCTTC. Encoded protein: CSYMLGPITYNEQFF.

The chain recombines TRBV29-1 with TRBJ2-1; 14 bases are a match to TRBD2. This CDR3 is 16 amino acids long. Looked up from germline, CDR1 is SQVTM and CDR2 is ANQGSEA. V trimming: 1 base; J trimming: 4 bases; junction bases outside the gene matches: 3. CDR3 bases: TGCAGCGTTGAAGGACTAGCGGGAGGGCCATACAATGAGCAGTTCTTC. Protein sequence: CSVEGLAGGPYNEQFF.

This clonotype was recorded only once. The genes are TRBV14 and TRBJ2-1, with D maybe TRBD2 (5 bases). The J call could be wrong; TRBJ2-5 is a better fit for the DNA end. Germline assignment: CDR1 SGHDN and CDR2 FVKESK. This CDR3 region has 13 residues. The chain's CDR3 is CASSHPAEETQYF. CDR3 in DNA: TGTGCCAGCAGCCATCCAGCGGAAGAGACCCAGTACTTC.

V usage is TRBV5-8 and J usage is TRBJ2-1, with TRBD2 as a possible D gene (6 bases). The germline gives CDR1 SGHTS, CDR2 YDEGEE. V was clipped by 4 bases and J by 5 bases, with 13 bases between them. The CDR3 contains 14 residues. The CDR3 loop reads CASSRGLVNNEQFF. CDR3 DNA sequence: TGTGCCAGCAGCCGGGGACTGGTTAACAATGAGCAGTTCTTC.

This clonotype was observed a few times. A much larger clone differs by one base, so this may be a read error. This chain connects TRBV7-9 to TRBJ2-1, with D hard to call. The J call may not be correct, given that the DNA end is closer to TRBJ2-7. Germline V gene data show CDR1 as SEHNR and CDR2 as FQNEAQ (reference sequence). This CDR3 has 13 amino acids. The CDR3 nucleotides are TGTGCCAGCGGCTTAGAACCCCCGGTCGAGCAGTACTTC. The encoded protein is CASGLEPPVEQYF.

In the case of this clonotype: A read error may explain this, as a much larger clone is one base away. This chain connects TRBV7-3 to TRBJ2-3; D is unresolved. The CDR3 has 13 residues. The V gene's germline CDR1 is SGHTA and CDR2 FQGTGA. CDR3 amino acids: CASSYVESDTRYF. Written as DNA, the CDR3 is TGTGCCAGCAGCTACGTCGAGTCAGATACGCGGTATTTT.

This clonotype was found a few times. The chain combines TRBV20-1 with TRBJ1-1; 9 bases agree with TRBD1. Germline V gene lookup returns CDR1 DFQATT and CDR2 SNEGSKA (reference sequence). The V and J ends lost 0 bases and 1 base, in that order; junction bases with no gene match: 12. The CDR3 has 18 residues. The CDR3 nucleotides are TGCAGTGCTAGAGACCCAACCGCCGGGACAGGGAAGAACACTGAAGCTTTCTTT. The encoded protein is CSARDPTAGTGKNTEAFF.

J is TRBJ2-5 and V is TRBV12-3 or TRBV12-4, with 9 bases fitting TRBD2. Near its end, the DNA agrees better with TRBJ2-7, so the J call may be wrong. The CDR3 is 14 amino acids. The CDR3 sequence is CASMVTSGTYEQYF. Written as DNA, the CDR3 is TGTGCCAGCATGGTGACTAGCGGAACCTACGAGCAGTACTTC.

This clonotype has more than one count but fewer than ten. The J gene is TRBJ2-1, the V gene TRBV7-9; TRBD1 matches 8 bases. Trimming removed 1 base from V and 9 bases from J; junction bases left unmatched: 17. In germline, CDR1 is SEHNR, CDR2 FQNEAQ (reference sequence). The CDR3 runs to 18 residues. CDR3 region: CASSLVPAFDRGTSEQFF. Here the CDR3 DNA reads TGTGCCAGCAGCTTAGTTCCAGCTTTTGACAGGGGAACATCTGAGCAGTTCTTC. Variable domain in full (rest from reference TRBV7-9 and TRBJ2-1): DTGVSQNPRHKITKRGQNVTFRCDPISEHNRLYWYRQTLGQGPEFLTYFQNEAQLEKSRLLSDRFSAERPKGSFSTLEIQRTEQGDSAMYLCASSLVPAFDRGTSEQFFGPGTRLTVL.

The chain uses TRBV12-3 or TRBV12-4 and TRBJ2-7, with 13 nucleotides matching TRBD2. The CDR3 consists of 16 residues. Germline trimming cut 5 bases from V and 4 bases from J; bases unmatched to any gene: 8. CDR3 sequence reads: CASSPLLAGGRYEQYF. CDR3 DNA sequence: TGTGCCAGCAGTCCCTTACTAGCGGGAGGGCGATACGAGCAGTACTTC.

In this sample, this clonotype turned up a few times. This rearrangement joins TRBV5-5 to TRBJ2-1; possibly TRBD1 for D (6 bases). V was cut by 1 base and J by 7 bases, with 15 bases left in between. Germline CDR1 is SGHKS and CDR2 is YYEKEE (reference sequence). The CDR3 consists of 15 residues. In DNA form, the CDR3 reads TGTGCCAGCAGCTTGTTGGTCCAGCAGGGGAATGAGCAGTTCTTC. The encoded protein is CASSLLVQQGNEQFF.

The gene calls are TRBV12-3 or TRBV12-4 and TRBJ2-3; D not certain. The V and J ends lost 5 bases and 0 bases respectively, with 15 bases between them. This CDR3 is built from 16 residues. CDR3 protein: CASSTWLVGSTDTQYF. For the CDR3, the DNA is TGTGCCAGCAGTACCTGGCTAGTGGGTAGCACAGATACGCAGTATTTT.

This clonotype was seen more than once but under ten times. This CDR3 reads CASSLGGGASNQPQHF. The CDR3 region has the DNA TGTGCCAGCAGCTTAGGTGGGGGGGCCTCTAATCAGCCCCAGCATTTT. V usage is TRBV7-2 and J usage is TRBJ1-5; D possibly corresponds to TRBD1 (6 bases). Trimming cost V 1 base and J 4 bases, with 14 bases left between them. The CDR3 has 16 amino acids. Per the germline V gene, CDR1 is SGHTA and CDR2 is FQGNSA.

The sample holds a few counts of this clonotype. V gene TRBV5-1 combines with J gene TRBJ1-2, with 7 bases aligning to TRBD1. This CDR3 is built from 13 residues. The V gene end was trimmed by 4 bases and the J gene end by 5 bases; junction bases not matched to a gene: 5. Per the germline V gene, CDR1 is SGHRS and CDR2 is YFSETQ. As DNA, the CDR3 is TGCGCCAGCAGCCCCGGGACAGAATATGGCTACACCTTC. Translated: CASSPGTEYGYTF.

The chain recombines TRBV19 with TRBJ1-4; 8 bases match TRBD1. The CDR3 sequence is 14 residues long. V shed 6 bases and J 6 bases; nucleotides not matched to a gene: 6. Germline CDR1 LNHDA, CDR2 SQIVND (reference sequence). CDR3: CASRPTGEDEKLFF. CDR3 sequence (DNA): TGTGCCAGTAGGCCGACAGGGGAGGATGAAAAACTGTTTTTT.

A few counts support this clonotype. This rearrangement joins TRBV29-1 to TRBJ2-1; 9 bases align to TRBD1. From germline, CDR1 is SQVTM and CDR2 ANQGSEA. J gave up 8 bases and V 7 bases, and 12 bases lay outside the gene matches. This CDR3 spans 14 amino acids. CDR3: CSAEAGQGRDEQFF. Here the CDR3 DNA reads TGCAGCGCCGAAGCGGGACAGGGTAGGGATGAGCAGTTCTTC.

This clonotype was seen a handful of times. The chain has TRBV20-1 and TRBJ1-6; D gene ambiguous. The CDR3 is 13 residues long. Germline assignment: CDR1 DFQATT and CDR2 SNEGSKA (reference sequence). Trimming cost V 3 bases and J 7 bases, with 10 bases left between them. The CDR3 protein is CSASAIGNSPLHF. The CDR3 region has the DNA TGCAGTGCTAGCGCCATTGGAAATTCACCCCTCCACTTT.

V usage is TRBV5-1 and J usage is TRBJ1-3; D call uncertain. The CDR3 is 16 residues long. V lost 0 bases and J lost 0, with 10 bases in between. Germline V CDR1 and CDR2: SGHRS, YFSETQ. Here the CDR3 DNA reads TGCGCCAGCAGCTTGGCTGCGGGGAGCTCTGGAAACACCATATATTTT. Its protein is CASSLAAGSSGNTIYF.

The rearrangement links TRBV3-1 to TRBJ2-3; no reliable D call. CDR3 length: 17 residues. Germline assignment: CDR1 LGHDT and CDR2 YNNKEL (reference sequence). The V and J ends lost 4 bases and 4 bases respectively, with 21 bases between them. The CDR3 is CASSRIGPEPSSDTQYF. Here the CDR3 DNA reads TGTGCCAGCAGCCGAATAGGTCCGGAACCGAGTTCAGATACGCAGTATTTT.

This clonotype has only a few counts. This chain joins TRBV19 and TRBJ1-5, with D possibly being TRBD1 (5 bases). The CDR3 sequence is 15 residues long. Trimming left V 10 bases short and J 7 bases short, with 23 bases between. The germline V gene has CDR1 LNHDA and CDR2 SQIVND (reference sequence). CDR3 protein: CATTQRRGSEQPQHF. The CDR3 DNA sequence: TGTGCCACCACCCAGCGGAGGGGATCCGAGCAGCCCCAGCATTTT.